Listed below are T cell receptor beta chains from one sample, sequenced in a study of blood T cell repertoires in COVID-19. TCRdb's copy holds only in-frame clones and misses some; the assay was immunoSEQ multiplex PCR. The repertoire includes almost 250,000 clones, 86% of them detected once, and approximately 1.5% sits in the top ten. Source material: peripheral blood. These TCRs come from a woman aged 60-75 years who had recovered from COVID-19. Both conserved end residues are part of each CDR3. The order of the fields is V gene, D gene, clone size, J gene, CDR3 protein, CDR3 DNA. The D gene is left open where the match is weak. Only some rows state a clone size, as once, few, many or a class for expanded clones.

V: TRBV6-1; D: TRBD2; size: NA; J: TRBJ2-1; CDR3: CASSERGFNNEQFF; DNA: TGTGCCAGCAGTGAGCGGGGGTTTAACAATGAGCAGTTCTTC
V: TRBV7-9; D: NA; size: NA; J: TRBJ1-4; CDR3: CASSPGYSGEKLFF; DNA: TGTGCCAGCAGCCCGGGGTATTCAGGAGAAAAACTGTTTTTT
V: TRBV28; D: NA; size: NA; J: TRBJ2-5; CDR3: CASSTRGRGVETQYF; DNA: TGTGCCAGCAGTACCCGGGGCAGGGGAGTGGAGACCCAGTACTTC
V: TRBV19; D: NA; size: NA; J: TRBJ2-7; CDR3: CASSIASAVSEQYF; DNA: TGTGCCAGTAGTATAGCCTCGGCGGTATCCGAGCAGTACTTC
V: TRBV7-9; D: NA; size: once; J: TRBJ2-1; CDR3: CASDEGPGGIEQFF; DNA: TGTGCCAGCGATGAAGGACCCGGCGGGATCGAGCAGTTCTTC
V: TRBV28; D: TRBD1; size: NA; J: TRBJ1-2; CDR3: CASRRPGQGRGHYTF; DNA: TGTGCCAGCCGACGGCCGGGACAGGGTCGTGGACACTACACCTTC
V: TRBV5-1; D: NA; size: NA; J: TRBJ1-2; CDR3: CASSSNPGYNYGYTF; DNA: TGCGCCAGCAGCTCCAACCCAGGGTATAACTATGGCTACACCTTC
V: TRBV2; D: NA; size: NA; J: TRBJ2-7; CDR3: CASSEVSEQYF; DNA: TGTGCCAGCAGTGAAGTCAGCGAGCAGTACTTC
V: TRBV27; D: TRBD2; size: once; J: TRBJ2-7; CDR3: CASSLGGTWYEQYF; DNA: TGTGCCAGCAGTTTGGGGGGGACGTGGTACGAGCAGTACTTC
V: TRBV27; D: TRBD1; size: NA; J: TRBJ1-1; CDR3: CASRPPRQGLDTEAFF; DNA: TGTGCCAGCAGACCTCCTCGACAGGGGTTGGACACTGAAGCTTTCTTT
V: TRBV18; D: TRBD1; size: NA; J: TRBJ2-1; CDR3: CASSPEQGAWNEQFF; DNA: TGTGCCAGCTCACCGGAACAGGGGGCATGGAATGAGCAGTTCTTC
V: TRBV7-2; D: NA; size: NA; J: TRBJ2-3; CDR3: CASSLGDSGYTDTQYF; DNA: TGTGCCAGCAGCTTAGGGGATAGCGGATACACAGATACGCAGTATTTT
V: TRBV18; D: NA; size: NA; J: TRBJ2-2; CDR3: CASSRGAAGELFF; DNA: TGTGCCAGCTCTCGTGGGGCGGCCGGGGAGCTGTTTTTT
V: TRBV20-1; D: NA; size: NA; J: TRBJ2-5; CDR3: CSAGPKETQYF; DNA: TGCAGTGCTGGTCCTAAAGAGACCCAGTACTTC
V: TRBV27; D: NA; size: NA; J: TRBJ1-2; CDR3: CASSFNTNYGYTF; DNA: TGTGCCAGCAGTTTCAACACTAACTATGGCTACACCTTC
V: TRBV6-2/TRBV6-3; D: NA; size: NA; J: TRBJ1-2; CDR3: CASSYFGANYGYTF; DNA: TGTGCCAGCAGTTACTTCGGTGCTAACTATGGCTACACCTTC
V: TRBV5-4; D: TRBD1; size: NA; J: TRBJ1-2; CDR3: CASSRAPGQGVLGYTF; DNA: TGTGCCAGCAGCAGAGCTCCGGGACAGGGGGTTCTTGGCTACACCTTC
V: TRBV27; D: NA; size: NA; J: TRBJ2-7; CDR3: CASSSLGTSAYEQYF; DNA: TGTGCCAGCAGTTCACTAGGGACAAGTGCCTACGAGCAGTACTTC
V: TRBV11-2; D: TRBD2; size: NA; J: TRBJ2-1; CDR3: CASSLYFAGGTNNEQFF; DNA: TGTGCCAGCAGCTTATATTTTGCGGGGGGTACGAACAATGAGCAGTTCTTC
V: TRBV29-1; D: NA; size: NA; J: TRBJ1-2; CDR3: CSVEVRGGVGYTF; DNA: TGCAGCGTTGAAGTTAGGGGGGGAGTTGGCTACACCTTC
V: TRBV2; D: NA; size: few; J: TRBJ2-3; CDR3: CASSEALVAVDTQYF; DNA: TGTGCCAGCAGTGAAGCGCTGGTAGCTGTAGATACGCAGTATTTT
V: TRBV4-2; D: TRBD1; size: NA; J: TRBJ2-7; CDR3: CASSQDGTESSYEQYF; DNA: TGTGCCAGCAGCCAAGATGGGACAGAGAGCTCCTACGAGCAGTACTTC
V: TRBV11-2; D: NA; size: NA; J: TRBJ2-7; CDR3: CASSLSDAGQYF; DNA: TGTGCCAGCAGCTTAAGCGATGCGGGGCAGTACTTC
V: TRBV18; D: TRBD2; size: NA; J: TRBJ2-5; CDR3: CASSPPGLPTLTETQYF; DNA: TGTGCCAGCTCACCACCGGGACTACCAACCCTTACAGAGACCCAGTACTTC
V: TRBV7-9; D: TRBD1; size: NA; J: TRBJ1-2; CDR3: CASSLGQGSGYTF; DNA: TGTGCCAGCAGCCTGGGACAGGGAAGTGGCTACACCTTC
V: TRBV7-9; D: NA; size: NA; J: TRBJ2-3; CDR3: CASSLLSTDTQYF; DNA: TGTGCCAGCAGCTTACTCAGCACAGATACGCAGTATTTT
V: TRBV11-2; D: NA; size: NA; J: TRBJ2-5; CDR3: CASSPLGRQETQYF; DNA: TGTGCCAGCAGCCCCCTGGGCAGACAAGAGACCCAGTACTTC
V: TRBV19; D: TRBD1; size: few; J: TRBJ2-1; CDR3: CASSNGQGEKQFF; DNA: TGTGCCAGTAGTAATGGACAGGGCGAAAAGCAGTTCTTC
V: TRBV7-9; D: TRBD1; size: NA; J: TRBJ2-7; CDR3: CASSTPRDRVSYEQYF; DNA: TGTGCCAGCAGCACCCCGCGGGACAGGGTTTCCTACGAGCAGTACTTC